A selection of T cell receptor beta chains follows, all from one sample in a study of blood T cells in healthy people across ages. TCRdb processed the 5' RACE reads anew with MiXCR; each CDR3 protein has one entry. This repertoire shows about 1,600,000 distinct CDR3 sequences, 40% to 50% found once; its top ten account for roughly 7.9%. The sample taken for sequencing was blood. These receptor sequences come from a woman between 18 and 30 years old in good health. CDR3s include the opening cysteine and the closing phenylalanine or tryptophan. The order of the fields is clone size, D gene, V gene, J gene, CDR3 protein, CDR3 DNA. A D gene is named only where the DNA matches it firmly. Clone size is shown for a subset of rows, as once, few, many or a class of expanded clone.

clone size: few; D gene: TRBD1; V gene: TRBV2; J gene: TRBJ1-2; CDR3 protein: CASRGGQGNGYTF; CDR3 DNA: TGTGCCAGCAGGGGAGGACAGGGGAATGGCTACACCTTC
clone size: few; D gene: .; V gene: TRBV3-1; J gene: TRBJ2-3; CDR3 protein: CASSPAGSSTDTQYF; CDR3 DNA: TGTGCCAGCAGCCCCGCGGGGTCTAGCACAGATACGCAGTATTTT
clone size: .; D gene: .; V gene: TRBV4-2; J gene: TRBJ2-7; CDR3 protein: CASSQVETDSYEQYF; CDR3 DNA: TGTGCCAGCAGCCAAGTGGAGACGGACTCCTACGAGCAGTACTTC
clone size: .; D gene: .; V gene: TRBV12-3/TRBV12-4; J gene: TRBJ1-1; CDR3 protein: CASSFWGGGTEAFF; CDR3 DNA: TGTGCCAGCAGTTTTTGGGGGGGAGGCACTGAAGCTTTCTTT
clone size: once; D gene: .; V gene: TRBV20-1; J gene: TRBJ2-2; CDR3 protein: CSAKDGPHTGELFF; CDR3 DNA: TGCAGTGCCAAAGATGGCCCGCACACCGGGGAGCTGTTTTTT
clone size: .; D gene: .; V gene: TRBV7-9; J gene: TRBJ1-3; CDR3 protein: CASSLDALLSGNTIYF; CDR3 DNA: TGTGCCAGCAGCTTAGATGCACTGCTCTCTGGAAACACCATATATTTT
clone size: .; D gene: .; V gene: TRBV2; J gene: TRBJ1-3; CDR3 protein: CASSGSRGGNTIYF; CDR3 DNA: TGTGCCAGCAGCGGGAGCAGGGGTGGAAACACCATATATTTT
clone size: .; D gene: .; V gene: TRBV9; J gene: TRBJ2-3; CDR3 protein: CASSVGDPRSDTQYF; CDR3 DNA: TGTGCCAGCAGCGTAGGGGACCCCCGGTCAGATACGCAGTATTTT
clone size: .; D gene: .; V gene: TRBV30; J gene: TRBJ2-7; CDR3 protein: CAWSVMAYEQYF; CDR3 DNA: TGTGCCTGGAGTGTAATGGCCTACGAGCAGTACTTC
clone size: .; D gene: TRBD1; V gene: TRBV30; J gene: TRBJ1-4; CDR3 protein: CAWSAHRDSNEKLFF; CDR3 DNA: TGTGCCTGGAGTGCCCACCGGGACAGTAATGAAAAACTGTTTTTT
clone size: few; D gene: TRBD1; V gene: TRBV28; J gene: TRBJ2-7; CDR3 protein: CASSHPGQRYEQYF; CDR3 DNA: TGTGCCAGCAGTCACCCGGGACAGCGCTACGAGCAGTACTTC
clone size: .; D gene: .; V gene: TRBV21-1; J gene: TRBJ1-6; CDR3 protein: CASSPQAGRVDNSPLHF; CDR3 DNA: TGTGCCAGCAGCCCCCAGGCAGGGCGCGTCGATAATTCACCCCTCCACTTT
clone size: .; D gene: .; V gene: TRBV21-1; J gene: TRBJ2-7; CDR3 protein: CASSERGINEQYF; CDR3 DNA: TGTGCCAGCAGCGAAAGAGGTATAAATGAGCAGTACTTC
clone size: .; D gene: .; V gene: TRBV18; J gene: TRBJ2-5; CDR3 protein: CASSPAETRETQYF; CDR3 DNA: TGTGCCAGCTCACCGGCTGAGACAAGGGAGACCCAGTACTTC
clone size: .; D gene: TRBD1; V gene: TRBV7-3; J gene: TRBJ2-5; CDR3 protein: CASSRGTGVGEQYF; CDR3 DNA: TGTGCCAGCAGCCGCGGGACAGGGGTAGGGGAGCAGTACTTC
clone size: .; D gene: .; V gene: TRBV6-5; J gene: TRBJ2-7; CDR3 protein: CASSYSTGRPYEQYF; CDR3 DNA: TGTGCCAGCAGTTACTCGACAGGGAGGCCCTACGAGCAGTACTTC
clone size: .; D gene: TRBD1; V gene: TRBV5-1; J gene: TRBJ1-6; CDR3 protein: CASSGLTGQDGSPLHF; CDR3 DNA: TGCGCCAGCAGCGGACTAACGGGACAGGATGGATCACCCCTCCACTTT
clone size: few; D gene: TRBD2; V gene: TRBV27; J gene: TRBJ2-3; CDR3 protein: CASSFPAGLHTDTQYF; CDR3 DNA: TGTGCCAGCAGTTTCCCCGCGGGACTACACACAGATACGCAGTATTTT
clone size: .; D gene: TRBD2; V gene: TRBV15; J gene: TRBJ2-1; CDR3 protein: CATTKAGLNTAYNEQFF; CDR3 DNA: TGTGCCACCACCAAAGCGGGGCTAAATACCGCATACAATGAGCAGTTCTTC
clone size: few; D gene: TRBD2; V gene: TRBV20-1; J gene: TRBJ2-5; CDR3 protein: CSARKPVWASGYQETQYF; CDR3 DNA: TGCAGTGCTAGGAAGCCCGTTTGGGCTAGCGGGTACCAAGAGACCCAGTACTTC
clone size: once; D gene: TRBD2; V gene: TRBV20-1; J gene: TRBJ2-1; CDR3 protein: CSAGGLAGVGEQFF; CDR3 DNA: TGCAGTGCGGGGGGACTAGCGGGAGTCGGGGAGCAGTTCTTC
clone size: few; D gene: TRBD2; V gene: TRBV20-1; J gene: TRBJ2-3; CDR3 protein: CSAYSRFGTSGTDTQYF; CDR3 DNA: TGCAGTGCTTATTCTCGATTCGGGACTAGCGGGACAGATACGCAGTATTTT
clone size: .; D gene: TRBD1; V gene: TRBV7-3; J gene: TRBJ2-1; CDR3 protein: CASGTGANEQFF; CDR3 DNA: TGTGCCAGCGGGACAGGGGCCAATGAGCAGTTCTTC
clone size: .; D gene: .; V gene: TRBV5-1; J gene: TRBJ1-1; CDR3 protein: CASSLEQGLMNTEAFF; CDR3 DNA: TGCGCCAGCAGCTTGGAACAGGGACTAATGAACACTGAAGCTTTCTTT
clone size: .; D gene: .; V gene: TRBV7-9; J gene: TRBJ2-7; CDR3 protein: CASSPRGPSTGPGSYNEQYF; CDR3 DNA: TGTGCCAGCAGCCCAAGGGGCCCCTCGACAGGACCTGGGTCCTACAATGAGCAGTACTTC
clone size: few; D gene: .; V gene: TRBV2; J gene: TRBJ2-6; CDR3 protein: CASSEVRAGANVLTF; CDR3 DNA: TGTGCCAGCAGTGAAGTCAGGGCTGGGGCCAACGTCCTGACTTTC
clone size: few; D gene: TRBD2; V gene: TRBV20-1; J gene: TRBJ2-3; CDR3 protein: CSARDSTSGGPLAQYF; CDR3 DNA: TGCAGTGCTAGAGATTCAACTAGCGGGGGGCCGTTGGCGCAGTATTTT
clone size: .; D gene: .; V gene: TRBV12-3/TRBV12-4; J gene: TRBJ2-5; CDR3 protein: CAPPRVGFLNEQYF; CDR3 DNA: TGTGCCCCCCCCAGAGTAGGGTTCCTAAATGAGCAGTACTTC
clone size: few; D gene: .; V gene: TRBV12-5; J gene: TRBJ1-2; CDR3 protein: CASSSDRARYGYTF; CDR3 DNA: TGTGCTAGCAGTTCGGATCGGGCCCGCTATGGCTACACCTTC
clone size: .; D gene: TRBD2; V gene: TRBV6-5; J gene: TRBJ2-7; CDR3 protein: CASSYRRTSGGYEQYF; CDR3 DNA: TGTGCCAGCAGTTATCGGCGTACTAGCGGGGGCTACGAGCAGTACTTC